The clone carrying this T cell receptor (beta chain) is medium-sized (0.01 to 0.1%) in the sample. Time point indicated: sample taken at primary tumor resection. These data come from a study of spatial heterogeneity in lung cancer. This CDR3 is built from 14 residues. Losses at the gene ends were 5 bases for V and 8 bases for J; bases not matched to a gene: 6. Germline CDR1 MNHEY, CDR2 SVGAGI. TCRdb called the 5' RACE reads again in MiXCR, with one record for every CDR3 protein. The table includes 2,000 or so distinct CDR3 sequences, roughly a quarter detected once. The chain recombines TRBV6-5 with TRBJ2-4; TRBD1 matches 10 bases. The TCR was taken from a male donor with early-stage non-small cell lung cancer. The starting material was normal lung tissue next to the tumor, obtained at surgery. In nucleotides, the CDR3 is TGTGCCAGCAGTCAGGACAGGGGGTCGGACATTCAGTACTTC. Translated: CASSQDRGSDIQYF.